Below, 23 T cell receptor beta chains from the same sample are listed, as sequenced in a study of T-cell memory formation after mild COVID-19. TCRdb analysed the 5' RACE reads with MiXCR anew, one entry per CDR3 protein. The data contain fewer than 250,000 distinct CDR3 sequences, about 10% of them seen just once; the ten biggest clones take up around 2.9%. Source material: PBMCs or a T cell subset sorted from them (not recorded which). The receptors derive from a man younger than 35 who had mild COVID-19 (a few samples of this study predate the infection). Cell type and time point are not known.

This clonotype was observed a handful of times. The chain has TRBV5-6 and TRBJ2-7; weak D call: TRBD1 (5 bases). This CDR3 region has 13 residues. Germline V gene lookup returns CDR1 SGHDT and CDR2 YYEEEE. Between the trimmed V and J ends, which lost 3 bases and 5 bases, there was a span of 12 bases. The CDR3 bases are TGTGCCAGCAGCTCTACTTGGGGCGACGAGCAGTACGTC. Encoded protein: CASSSTWGDEQYV.

This clonotype has a handful of counts. The gene calls are TRBV11-2 and TRBJ1-1; D is undetermined. Between the trimmed V and J ends, which lost 3 bases and 0 bases, there was a span of 8 bases. The germline V gene encodes CDR1 SGHAT and CDR2 FQNNGV. The CDR3 length is 14 residues. Written as DNA, the CDR3 is TGTGCCAGCAGCTTCAGTAGCATGAACACTGAAGCTTTCTTT. Amino acid sequence: CASSFSSMNTEAFF.

This clonotype appeared a few times. The chain is built from TRBV27 and TRBJ2-3; possible D gene TRBD2, 5 bases. This CDR3 region has 14 residues. Germline CDR1 MNHEY, CDR2 SMNVEV (reference sequence). V shed 5 bases and J shed 2 bases, with 11 bases lying between them. CDR3 DNA: TGTGCCAGCAGTGCGCCGGGGTCCACAGATACGCAGTATTTT. This gives the protein CASSAPGSTDTQYF.

This chain links TRBV20-1 with TRBJ1-6; the D gene is possibly TRBD1 (5 bases). CDR1 and CDR2 (germline): DFQATT, SNEGSKA (reference sequence). The germline V and J ends were trimmed by 5 bases and 0 bases, with 8 bases remaining between them. The CDR3 loop spans 14 amino acids. The CDR3 here is CSAQGSSYNSPLHF. DNA of the CDR3: TGCAGTGCTCAGGGTAGCTCCTATAATTCACCCCTCCACTTT.

The genes are TRBV2 and TRBJ1-5; 7 bases align to TRBD1. The CDR3 loop spans 13 amino acids. The germline gives CDR1 SNHLY, CDR2 FYNNEI. V shed 8 bases and J 2 bases; nucleotides not matched to a gene: 3. The CDR3 spells CASRQGGNQPQHF. CDR3 nucleotides: TGTGCCAGCCGACAGGGTGGCAATCAGCCCCAGCATTTT. Full variable domain (missing parts from reference TRBV2 and TRBJ1-5): EPEVTQTPSHQVTQMGQEVILRCVPISNHLYFYWYRQILGQKVEFLVSFYNNEISEKSEIFDDQFSVERPDGSNFTLKIRSTKLEDSAMYFCASRQGGNQPQHFGDGTRLSIL.

The rearrangement links TRBV5-1 to TRBJ2-3; D not certain. The V end was cut by 0 bases, the J end by 5 bases, with 13 bases between. CDR3 size: 15 residues. Germline V gene lookup returns CDR1 SGHRS and CDR2 YFSETQ. The CDR3 protein is CASSLAGRAGDTQYF. DNA of the CDR3: TGCGCCAGCAGCTTGGCCGGCCGCGCAGGAGATACGCAGTATTTT.

This clonotype was counted between two and nine times. This chain links TRBV5-1 with TRBJ2-2; D might be TRBD1 or TRBD2, each matching 6 bases. There are 16 residues in the CDR3. V was shortened by 2 bases and J by 4 bases, with 15 bases between the two germline ends. Germline V gives CDR1 SGHRS, CDR2 YFSETQ. The CDR3 region has the DNA TGCGCCAGCAGCTTTCTCGGGGGCGCGTCCACCGGGGAGCTGTTTTTT. It is translated as CASSFLGGASTGELFF.

The gene calls are TRBV27 and TRBJ1-5; tentative D call: TRBD1 (5 bases). This CDR3 comprises 15 residues. V lost 2 bases and J lost 6, with 14 bases in between. Per germline, CDR1 MNHEY and CDR2 SMNVEV (reference sequence). The CDR3, as DNA: TGTGCCAGCAGTTTAACAGGTTCCGGGGCTCAGCCCCAGCATTTT. This codes for CASSLTGSGAQPQHF.

The V and J genes are TRBV12-3 or TRBV12-4 and TRBJ2-7; maybe TRBD1 (6 bases). V was pared by 6 bases and J by 1 base, with 10 bases between. CDR3 length: 13 amino acids. This CDR3 reads CASRDGTSYEQYF. CDR3 sequence (DNA): TGTGCCAGCAGAGACGGGACATCCTACGAGCAGTACTTC.

This clonotype has a handful of counts. Here the CDR3 DNA reads TGCAGTGCTTTAATAAACACGGGCACAGATACGCAGTATTTT. Its translation: CSALINTGTDTQYF. This chain connects TRBV20-1 to TRBJ2-3; D remains ambiguous. CDR3 length: 14 amino acids. The germline V gene encodes CDR1 DFQATT and CDR2 SNEGSKA (reference sequence). The V end was cut by 5 bases, the J end by 1 base, with 13 bases between.

The gene calls are TRBV5-1 and TRBJ2-5; TRBD2 matches 10 bases. The CDR3 is 15 residues long. Germline loops: CDR1 SGHRS, CDR2 YFSETQ. V gave up 0 bases and J gave up 3 bases; unmatched junction bases: 2. CDR3 DNA: TGCGCCAGCAGCTTGGTTGGGACTAGCGAAGAGACCCAGTACTTC. It yields the protein CASSLVGTSEETQYF.

The gene calls are TRBV29-1 and TRBJ1-4; 8 positions match TRBD1. CDR1 is SQVTM and CDR2 is ANQGSEA in the germline V gene. Trimming at V came to 7 bases and at J to 1 base, leaving 5 bases not matched to a gene. The CDR3 runs 14 residues. The CDR3, as DNA: TGCAGCGCCAGGGGGCACCGAACTAATGAAAAACTGTTTTTT. This sequence encodes CSARGHRTNEKLFF.

This clonotype was seen only a few times. The J gene is TRBJ1-3, the V gene TRBV12-3 or TRBV12-4, with TRBD1 matching 7 bases. This CDR3 comprises 17 residues. V shed 3 bases and J 0 bases; nucleotides not matched to a gene: 8. In DNA, the CDR3 is TGTGCCAGCAGTTTTCAGGGGGGGAGTTTCTCTGGAAACACCATATATTTT. It encodes CASSFQGGSFSGNTIYF.

As DNA, the CDR3 is TGTGCCAGCAGCCAAGTTCGGCAGGAAAGCGGAGCTTTCTTT. As protein: CASSQVRQESGAFF. V is TRBV3-1 and J is TRBJ1-1; D gene ambiguous. Germline-derived CDR1 and CDR2 are LGHDT and YNNKEL (reference sequence). The CDR3 is made up of 14 amino acids. The V and J ends lost 1 base and 10 bases respectively, with 16 bases between them.

This clonotype was picked up many times. The CDR3 bases are TGTGCCAGCAGTTACCTCGGGCTAGCGGGGGTTCTTTACAATGAGCAGTTCTTC. It yields the protein CASSYLGLAGVLYNEQFF. V is TRBV6-2 or TRBV6-3 and J is TRBJ2-1; the match to TRBD2 covers 10 bases. The CDR3 consists of 18 residues. Germline trimming cut 2 bases from V and 4 bases from J; bases unmatched to any gene: 11. From germline, CDR1 is MNHEY and CDR2 SVGEGT.

The V call is TRBV19, the J call TRBJ1-4; D call uncertain. The CDR3 has 10 amino acids. Germline V gives CDR1 LNHDA, CDR2 SQIVND (reference sequence). The CDR3, as DNA: TGTGCTTCCGGGAGGGAAAAACTGTTTTTT. This sequence encodes CASGREKLFF.

This clonotype came up a few times. V and J are TRBV5-1 and TRBJ2-3, with D perhaps TRBD1 (6 bases). V was trimmed by 4 bases and J by 4 bases, leaving 13 bases between them. CDR3 size: 14 residues. Germline-derived CDR1 and CDR2 are SGHRS and YFSETQ. The CDR3 DNA is TGCGCCAGCAGCCGTACAGGGTCCGCAGATACGCAGTATTTT. Its protein is CASSRTGSADTQYF.

This clonotype was recorded a few times. The CDR3 loop is CASSLARGEPYEQYF. The CDR3 bases are TGTGCCAGCAGCTTAGCGCGGGGGGAACCCTACGAGCAGTACTTC. The J gene is TRBJ2-7, the V gene TRBV7-7; 8 bases line up with TRBD2. Germline V CDR1 and CDR2: SSHAT, FNYEAQ (reference sequence). V gave up 0 bases and J gave up 2 bases; unmatched junction bases: 3. The CDR3 spans 15 residues. The full variable domain, with the rest looked up from reference TRBV7-7 and TRBJ2-7, is GAGVSQSPRYKVTKRGQDVTLRCDPISSHATLYWYQQALGQGPEFLTYFNYEAQPDKSGLPSDRFSAERPEGSISTLTIQRTEQRDSAMYRCASSLARGEPYEQYFGPGTRLTVT.

This clonotype turned up a few times. The chain couples TRBV7-9 to TRBJ1-6; TRBD1 aligns across 9 bases. The CDR3 spans 15 residues. Germline lookup yields CDR1 SEHNR and CDR2 FQNEAQ (reference sequence). V lost 5 bases to trimming and J lost 12 bases; unmatched junction nucleotides: 11. The CDR3 reads CASSKNRDRVQPLHF. CDR3 DNA: TGTGCCAGCAGCAAAAACCGGGACAGGGTTCAACCCCTCCACTTT.

This clonotype has a handful of counts. The V gene is TRBV7-9, the J gene TRBJ1-4, with D perhaps TRBD1 (6 bases). The germline gives CDR1 SEHNR, CDR2 FQNEAQ (reference sequence). This CDR3 contains 14 residues. Trimming pared 5 bases from V and 0 bases from J, leaving 7 bases between. The CDR3 region is CASSHRATNEKLFF. The CDR3 DNA follows: TGTGCCAGCAGCCACAGGGCAACTAATGAAAAACTGTTTTTT.

This sequence joins TRBV4-1 and TRBJ2-7, with D perhaps TRBD2 (5 bases). The CDR3 consists of 17 residues. V was trimmed by 0 bases and J by 3 bases, leaving 18 bases between them. The V gene's germline CDR1 is MGHRA and CDR2 YSYEKL. The CDR3 spells CASSQDLSLRGSYEQYV. DNA of the CDR3: TGCGCCAGCAGCCAAGATTTGAGTCTTCGTGGGAGCTACGAGCAGTACGTC.

In this sample, this clonotype turned up a few times. The chain links TRBV20-1 to TRBJ2-3; TRBD1 or TRBD2 may be the D gene (6 bases each). The CDR3 covers 13 residues. The V gene's germline CDR1 is DFQATT and CDR2 SNEGSKA (reference sequence). The ends were cut back, 7 bases at V and 3 bases at J, with 14 bases in the middle. The CDR3 nucleotides are TGCAGTGTCACGCCGGGGGCAACAGATACGCAGTATTTT. This translates into CSVTPGATDTQYF.

This clonotype was counted once. The chain combines TRBV11-2 with TRBJ1-3; a possible D gene is TRBD1 (5 bases). From germline, CDR1 is SGHAT and CDR2 FQNNGV. The CDR3 is 16 amino acids. The germline V and J ends were trimmed by 2 bases and 4 bases, with 15 bases remaining between them. The CDR3 DNA is TGTGCCAGCAGCTTAACGATCCGGCAGGGAGGAAACACCATATATTTT. It yields the protein CASSLTIRQGGNTIYF.